What follows describes a single TCR beta chain. V shed 5 bases and J shed 0 bases, with 19 bases lying between them. This CDR3 comprises 18 residues. Germline values: CDR1 SEHNR, CDR2 FQNEAQ (reference sequence). In the authors' workflow: It was from reference gene primer amplification that nucleated cell counts were estimated. Clones were sequenced by immunoSEQ multiplex PCR, and TCRdb holds only the in-frame ones, with some missing. V and J calls and clone size follow that table, whereas D and trimming were derived from the DNA. The top ten clones hold less than 15% of a sample with some 74,000 clones, about 80% of them seen once. The data originate from a study of blood T cell repertoires in COVID-19. For the study at large: Whether acute or convalescent, the COVID-19 samples came from the United States, Italy and Spain. T cells, B-cell-depleted T cells, or PBMCs provided the cDNA or gDNA that served as material.

The TCR was taken from a human donor in a cohort sampled during active COVID-19. The rearrangement uses TRBV7-9 and TRBJ1-4; TRBD1 is a possible D gene (6 bases). Sequenced sample: peripheral blood. This chain's CDR3 is CASSPRDWDISTNEKLFF. DNA for the CDR3: TGTGCCAGCAGCCCCCGCGATTGGGACATTTCAACTAATGAAAAACTGTTTTTT.